The subject of this entry is one TCR beta chain. This clonotype was observed at least ten times. Its antigen target is currently unknown. No quality values exist for individual bases; no much larger clone is one base distant. From the germline V gene, CDR1 is ENHRY and CDR2 is SYGVKD. Cut back by 3 bases and 1 base, the V and J ends lie 6 bases apart. Including the terminal cysteine and phenylalanine, the CDR3 comprises 13 residues. Only the CDR3 part of the read is kept: 39 bases, read in frame from the first base. The library was generated by RT-PCR. The listed sequencing device is Illumina HiSeq 2500. TCRdb applied fastp at Q25 and MiXCR to the public reads, then kept only in-frame beta chains. Under each unique CDR3 protein, matching rows form one entry showing the most common genes and DNA. The sample table contains 250,000 to 350,000 distinct CDR3 sequences; only one count was recorded for around 20% of them. The ten top clones hold about a tenth of the sample.

The entry originates in a study of response to subunit inactivated influenza vaccine listed by TCRdb under 2018. General notes on the study: To follow how T cells responded to a trivalent subunit inactivated influenza vaccine, the researchers relied on deep quantitative profiling of the T cell receptor repertoire.

Study-wide findings and limitations: The authors suggested that each seasonal influenza vaccination may recruit only a limited number of new T cells.

The receptor was isolated from a man in his fifties or sixties who received an inactivated influenza vaccine. Donor details come from another sample of the same person, matched by shared clones. This sequence uses TRBV10-3 and TRBJ1-1, with the D gene not clear enough to name. The sequencing used PBMCs from blood, collected less than 22 months after vaccination. The CDR3 protein is CAISDSTNTEAFF. The bases are TGTGCCATCAGTGATTCCACGAACACTGAAGCTTTCTTT.